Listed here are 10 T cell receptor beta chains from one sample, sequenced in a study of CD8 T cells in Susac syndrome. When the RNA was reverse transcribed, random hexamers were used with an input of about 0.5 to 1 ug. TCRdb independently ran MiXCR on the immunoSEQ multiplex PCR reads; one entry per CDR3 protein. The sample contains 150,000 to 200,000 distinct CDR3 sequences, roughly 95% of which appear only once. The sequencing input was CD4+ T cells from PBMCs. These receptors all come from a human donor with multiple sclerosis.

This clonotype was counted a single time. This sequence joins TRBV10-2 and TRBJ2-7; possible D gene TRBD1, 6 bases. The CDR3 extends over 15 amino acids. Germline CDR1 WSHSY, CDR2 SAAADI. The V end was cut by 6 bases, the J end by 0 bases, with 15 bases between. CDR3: CASRVYTGSSYEQYF. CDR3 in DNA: TGCGCCAGCAGAGTATATACAGGGAGCTCCTACGAGCAGTACTTC.

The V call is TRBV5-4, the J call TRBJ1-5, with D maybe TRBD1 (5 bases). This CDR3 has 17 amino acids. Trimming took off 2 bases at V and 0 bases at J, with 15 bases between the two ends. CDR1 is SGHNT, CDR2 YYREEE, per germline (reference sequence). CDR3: CASSLGDGSPSNQPQHF. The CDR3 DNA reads TGTGCCAGCAGCTTAGGGGACGGATCGCCTAGCAATCAGCCCCAGCATTTT.

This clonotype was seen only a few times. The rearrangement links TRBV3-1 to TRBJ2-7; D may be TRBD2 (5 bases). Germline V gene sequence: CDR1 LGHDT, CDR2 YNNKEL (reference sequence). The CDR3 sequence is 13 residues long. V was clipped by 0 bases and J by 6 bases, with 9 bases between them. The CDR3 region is CASSQETRAEQYF. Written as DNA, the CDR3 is TGTGCCAGCAGCCAAGAGACGAGGGCCGAGCAGTACTTC.

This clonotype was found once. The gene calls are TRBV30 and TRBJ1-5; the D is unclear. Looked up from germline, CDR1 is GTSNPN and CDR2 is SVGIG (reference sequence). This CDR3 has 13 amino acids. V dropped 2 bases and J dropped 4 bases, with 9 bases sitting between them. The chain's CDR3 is CAWSRAVNQPQHF. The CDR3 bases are TGTGCCTGGAGTCGGGCGGTAAATCAGCCCCAGCATTTT.

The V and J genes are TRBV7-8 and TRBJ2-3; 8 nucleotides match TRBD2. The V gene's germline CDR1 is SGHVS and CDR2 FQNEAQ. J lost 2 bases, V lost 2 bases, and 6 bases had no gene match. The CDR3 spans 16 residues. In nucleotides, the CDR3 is TGTGCCAGCAGCTTAAGGCTAGCGGGTATCACAGATACGCAGTATTTT. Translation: CASSLRLAGITDTQYF.

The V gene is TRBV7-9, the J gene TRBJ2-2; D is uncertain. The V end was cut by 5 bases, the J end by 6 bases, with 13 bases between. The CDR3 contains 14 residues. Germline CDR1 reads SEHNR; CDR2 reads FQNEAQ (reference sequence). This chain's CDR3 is CASSATWGPGELFF. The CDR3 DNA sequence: TGTGCCAGCAGCGCGACGTGGGGTCCCGGGGAGCTGTTTTTT.

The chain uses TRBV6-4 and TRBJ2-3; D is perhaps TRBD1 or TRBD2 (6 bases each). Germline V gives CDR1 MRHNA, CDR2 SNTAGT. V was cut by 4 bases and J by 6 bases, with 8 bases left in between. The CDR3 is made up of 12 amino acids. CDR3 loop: CASSGGGDTQYF. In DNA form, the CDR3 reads TGTGCCAGCAGTGGAGGGGGGGATACGCAGTATTTT.

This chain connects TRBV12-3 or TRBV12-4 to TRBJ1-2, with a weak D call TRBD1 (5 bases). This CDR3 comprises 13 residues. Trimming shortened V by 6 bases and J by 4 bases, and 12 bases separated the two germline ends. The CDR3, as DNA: TGTGCCAGCAGGGAATCAGGGACCTATGGCTACACCTTC. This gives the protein CASRESGTYGYTF.

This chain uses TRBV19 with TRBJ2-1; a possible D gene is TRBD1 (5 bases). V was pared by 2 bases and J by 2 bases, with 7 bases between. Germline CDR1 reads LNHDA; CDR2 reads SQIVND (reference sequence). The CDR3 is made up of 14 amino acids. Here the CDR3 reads CASSIPGTYNEQFF. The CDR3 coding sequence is TGTGCCAGTAGTATACCAGGGACCTACAATGAGCAGTTCTTC.

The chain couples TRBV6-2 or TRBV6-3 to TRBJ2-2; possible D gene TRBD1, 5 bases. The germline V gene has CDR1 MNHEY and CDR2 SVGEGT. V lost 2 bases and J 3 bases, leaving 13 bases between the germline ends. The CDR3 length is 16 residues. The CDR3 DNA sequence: TGTGCCAGCAGTTACACCCAGGGTCGGGACACCGGGGAGCTGTTTTTT. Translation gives CASSYTQGRDTGELFF.